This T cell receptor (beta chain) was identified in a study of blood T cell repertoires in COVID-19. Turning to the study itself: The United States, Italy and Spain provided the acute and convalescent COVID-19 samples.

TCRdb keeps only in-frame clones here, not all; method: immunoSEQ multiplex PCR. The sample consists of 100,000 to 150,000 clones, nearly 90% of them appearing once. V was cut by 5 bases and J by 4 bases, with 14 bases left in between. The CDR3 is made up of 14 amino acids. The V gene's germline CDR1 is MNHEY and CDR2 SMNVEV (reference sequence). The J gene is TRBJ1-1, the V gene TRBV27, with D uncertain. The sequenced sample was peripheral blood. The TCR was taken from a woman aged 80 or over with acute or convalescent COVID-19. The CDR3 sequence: CASSGWRRSTEAFF. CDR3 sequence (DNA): TGTGCCAGCAGTGGGTGGAGGAGAAGCACTGAAGCTTTCTTT.